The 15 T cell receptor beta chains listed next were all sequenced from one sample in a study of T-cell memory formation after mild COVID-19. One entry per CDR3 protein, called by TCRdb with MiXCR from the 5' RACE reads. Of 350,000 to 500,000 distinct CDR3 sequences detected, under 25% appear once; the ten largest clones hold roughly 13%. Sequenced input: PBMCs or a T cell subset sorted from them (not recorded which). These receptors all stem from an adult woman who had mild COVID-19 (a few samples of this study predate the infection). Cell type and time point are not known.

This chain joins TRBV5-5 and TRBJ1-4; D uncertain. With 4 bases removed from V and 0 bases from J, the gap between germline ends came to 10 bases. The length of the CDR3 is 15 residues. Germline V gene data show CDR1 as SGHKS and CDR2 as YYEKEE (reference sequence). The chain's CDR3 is CASSLDRPTNEKLFF. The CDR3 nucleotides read TGTGCCAGCAGCCTCGACCGTCCAACTAATGAAAAACTGTTTTTT.

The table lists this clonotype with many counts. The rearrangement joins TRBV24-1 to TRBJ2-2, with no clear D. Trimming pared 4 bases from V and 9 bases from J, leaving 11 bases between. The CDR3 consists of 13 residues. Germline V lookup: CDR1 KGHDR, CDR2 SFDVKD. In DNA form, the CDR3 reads TGTGCCACCAGTGAAAACTGGTCCCGGGAGCTGTTTTTT. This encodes CATSENWSRELFF.

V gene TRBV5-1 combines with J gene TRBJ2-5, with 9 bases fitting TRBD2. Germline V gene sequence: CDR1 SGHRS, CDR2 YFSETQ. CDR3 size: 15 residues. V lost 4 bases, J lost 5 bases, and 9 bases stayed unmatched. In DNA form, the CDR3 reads TGCGCCAGCAGCCAGGGACAGCGGGGGGCTGAGACCCAGTACTTC. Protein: CASSQGQRGAETQYF.

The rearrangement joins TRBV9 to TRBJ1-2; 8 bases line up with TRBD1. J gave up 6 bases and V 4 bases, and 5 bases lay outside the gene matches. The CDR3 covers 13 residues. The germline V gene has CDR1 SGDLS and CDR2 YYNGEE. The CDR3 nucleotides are TGTGCCAGCAGCACCCGGGACAGGAATGGCTACACCTTC. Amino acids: CASSTRDRNGYTF.

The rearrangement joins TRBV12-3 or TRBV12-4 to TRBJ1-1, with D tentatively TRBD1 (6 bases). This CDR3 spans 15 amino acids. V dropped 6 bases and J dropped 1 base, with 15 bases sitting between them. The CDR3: CASSLGGTPNTEAFF. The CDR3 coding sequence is TGTGCCAGCAGCTTGGGGGGCACCCCGAACACTGAAGCTTTCTTT.

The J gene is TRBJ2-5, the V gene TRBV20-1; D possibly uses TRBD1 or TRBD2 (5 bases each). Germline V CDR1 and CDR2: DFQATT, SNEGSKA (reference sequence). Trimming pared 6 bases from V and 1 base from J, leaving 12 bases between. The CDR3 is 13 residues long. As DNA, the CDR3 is TGCAGTGCAACAAAGGGGACCCAAGAGACCCAGTACTTC. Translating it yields CSATKGTQETQYF.

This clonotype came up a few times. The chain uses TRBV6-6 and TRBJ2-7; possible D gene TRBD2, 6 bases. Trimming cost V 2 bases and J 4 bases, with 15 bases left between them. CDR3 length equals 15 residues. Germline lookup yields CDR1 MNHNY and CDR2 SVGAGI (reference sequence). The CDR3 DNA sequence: TGTGCCAGCAGTTACGCAACGGGAGCGAATTACGAGCAGTACTTC. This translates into CASSYATGANYEQYF.

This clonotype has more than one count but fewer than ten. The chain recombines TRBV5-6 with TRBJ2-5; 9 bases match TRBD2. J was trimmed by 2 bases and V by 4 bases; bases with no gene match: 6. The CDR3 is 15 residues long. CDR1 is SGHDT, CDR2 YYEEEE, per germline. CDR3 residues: CASSLRLADQETQYF. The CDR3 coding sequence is TGTGCCAGCAGCCTACGACTAGCGGATCAAGAGACCCAGTACTTC.

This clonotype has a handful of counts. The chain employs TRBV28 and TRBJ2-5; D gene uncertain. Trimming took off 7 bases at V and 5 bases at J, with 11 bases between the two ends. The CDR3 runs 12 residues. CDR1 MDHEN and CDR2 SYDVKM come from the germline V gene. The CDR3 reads CASTSYGETQYF. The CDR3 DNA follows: TGTGCCAGCACGAGTTATGGGGAGACCCAGTACTTC.

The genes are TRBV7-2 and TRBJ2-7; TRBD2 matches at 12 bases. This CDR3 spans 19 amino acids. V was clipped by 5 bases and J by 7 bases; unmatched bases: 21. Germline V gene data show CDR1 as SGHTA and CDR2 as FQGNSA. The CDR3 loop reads CASSPLASGRASRSGEQYF. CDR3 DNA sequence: TGTGCCAGCAGCCCTCTGGCTAGCGGGAGGGCGAGTAGATCCGGTGAGCAGTACTTC.

Here the CDR3 reads CASGFFSSGANVLTF. CDR3 nucleotides: TGTGCTAGTGGTTTCTTTAGCTCTGGGGCCAACGTCCTGACTTTC. The gene calls are TRBV12-5 and TRBJ2-6; unclear D gene. The germline CDR1 and CDR2 sequences are LGHNT and FRNRAP. The CDR3 extends over 15 amino acids. The V end was cut by 3 bases, the J end by 0 bases, with 6 bases between.

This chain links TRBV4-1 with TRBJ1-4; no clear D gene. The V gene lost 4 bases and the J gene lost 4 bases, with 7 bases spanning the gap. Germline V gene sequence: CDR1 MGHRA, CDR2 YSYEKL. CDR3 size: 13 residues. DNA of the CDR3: TGCGCCAGCAGCCGGTTGATTAATGAAAAACTGTTTTTT. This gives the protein CASSRLINEKLFF.

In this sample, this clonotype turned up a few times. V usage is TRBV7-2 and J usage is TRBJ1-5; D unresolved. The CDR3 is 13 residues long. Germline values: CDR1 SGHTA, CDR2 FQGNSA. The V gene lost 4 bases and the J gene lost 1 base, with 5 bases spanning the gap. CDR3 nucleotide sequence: TGTGCCAGCAGCTCCCAAAGCAATCAGCCCCAGCATTTT. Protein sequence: CASSSQSNQPQHF. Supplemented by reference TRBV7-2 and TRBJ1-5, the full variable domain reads GAGVSQSPSNKVTEKGKDVELRCDPISGHTALYWYRQSLGQGLEFLIYFQGNSAPDKSGLPSDRFSAERTGGSVSTLTIQRTQQEDSAVYLCASSSQSNQPQHFGDGTRLSIL.

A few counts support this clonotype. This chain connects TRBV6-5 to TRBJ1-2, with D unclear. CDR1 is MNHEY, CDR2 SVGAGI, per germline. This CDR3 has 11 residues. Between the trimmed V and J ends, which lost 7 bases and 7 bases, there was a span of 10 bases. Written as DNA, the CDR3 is TGTGCCAGCACCATGGGTGGTGGCTACACCTTC. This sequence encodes CASTMGGGYTF.

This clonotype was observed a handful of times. CDR3 loop: CASSPFEETQYF. DNA of the CDR3: TGTGCCAGCAGCCCCTTCGAAGAGACCCAGTACTTC. The V gene is TRBV11-2, the J gene TRBJ2-5; D uncertain. Per the germline V gene, CDR1 is SGHAT and CDR2 is FQNNGV. Trimming took off 5 bases at V and 3 bases at J, with 7 bases between the two ends. The CDR3 totals 12 residues.